This T cell receptor (beta chain) came from a study of cytomegalovirus exposure and HLA in healthy donors. Study overall: Researchers found that less than 90% of 398 genotyped donors fell within the Caucasian-associated ancestry cluster.

Study conclusions and caveats: Segments of the TCR beta V type were, in most cases, productive about 87% or about 30% of the time in an earlier analysis.

For this clone: Its antigen is still unknown.

This CDR3 contains 16 residues. The germline V gene has CDR1 MGHDK and CDR2 SYGVNS. After removal of 2 bases from V and 3 bases from J, the junction contained 5 bases not matched to a gene. The PCR employed 60 Vbeta primers together with 13 Jbeta primers. Measured with immunoSEQ multiplex PCR; TCRdb has only the in-frame clones, and not every one. Of approximately 110,000 clones in the sample, 65% to 75% are singletons; the top ten hold about 4.9%. The receptor comes from a man younger than 45 in good health and CMV-seropositive. The chain recombines TRBV25-1 with TRBJ1-5; TRBD1 matches 9 bases. Sequenced sample: PBMCs. CDR3 sequence (DNA): TGTGCCAGCAGTGAAATCGGACAGGGGAACAATCAGCCCCAGCATTTT. Its translation is CASSEIGQGNNQPQHF.